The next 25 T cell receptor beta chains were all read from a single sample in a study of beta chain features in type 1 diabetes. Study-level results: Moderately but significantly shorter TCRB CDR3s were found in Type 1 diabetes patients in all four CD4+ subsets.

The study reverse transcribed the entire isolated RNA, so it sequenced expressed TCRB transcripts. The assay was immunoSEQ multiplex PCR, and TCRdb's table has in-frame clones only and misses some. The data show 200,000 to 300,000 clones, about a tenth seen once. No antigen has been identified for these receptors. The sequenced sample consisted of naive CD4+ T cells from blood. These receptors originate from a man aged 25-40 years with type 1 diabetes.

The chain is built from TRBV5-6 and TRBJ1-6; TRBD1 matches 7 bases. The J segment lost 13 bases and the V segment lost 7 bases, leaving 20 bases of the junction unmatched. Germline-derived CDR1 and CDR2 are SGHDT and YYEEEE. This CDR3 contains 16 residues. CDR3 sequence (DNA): TGTGCCAGCGCCACTTTCACAGGGGTCAAGGAATCGCCCCTCCACTTT. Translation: CASATFTGVKESPLHF.

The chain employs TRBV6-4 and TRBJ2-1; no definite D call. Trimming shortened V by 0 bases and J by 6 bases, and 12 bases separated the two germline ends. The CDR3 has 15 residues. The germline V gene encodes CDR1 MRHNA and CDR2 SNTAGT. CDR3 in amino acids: CASSDSKGSGNEQFF. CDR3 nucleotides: TGTGCCAGCAGTGACTCGAAAGGTTCGGGCAATGAGCAGTTCTTC.

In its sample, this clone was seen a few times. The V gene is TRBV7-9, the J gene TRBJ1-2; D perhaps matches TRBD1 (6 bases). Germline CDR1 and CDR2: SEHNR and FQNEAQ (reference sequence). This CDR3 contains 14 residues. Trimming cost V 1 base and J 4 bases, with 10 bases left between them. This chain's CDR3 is CASSLEQGVYGYTF. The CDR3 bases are TGTGCCAGCAGCTTAGAACAGGGCGTCTATGGCTACACCTTC.

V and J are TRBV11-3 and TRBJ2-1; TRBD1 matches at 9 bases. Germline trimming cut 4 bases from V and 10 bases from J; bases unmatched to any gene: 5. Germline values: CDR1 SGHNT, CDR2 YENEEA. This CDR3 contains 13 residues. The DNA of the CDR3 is TGTGCCAGCAGCTCACGGGACAGGGCAGAGCAGTTCTTC. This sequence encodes CASSSRDRAEQFF.

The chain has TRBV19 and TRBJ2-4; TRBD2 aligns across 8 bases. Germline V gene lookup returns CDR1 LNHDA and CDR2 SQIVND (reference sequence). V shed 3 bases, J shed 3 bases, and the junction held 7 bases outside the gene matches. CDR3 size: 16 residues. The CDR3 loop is CASSMGLAGGKNIQYF. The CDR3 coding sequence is TGTGCCAGTAGTATGGGGCTGGCGGGGGGCAAAAACATTCAGTACTTC.

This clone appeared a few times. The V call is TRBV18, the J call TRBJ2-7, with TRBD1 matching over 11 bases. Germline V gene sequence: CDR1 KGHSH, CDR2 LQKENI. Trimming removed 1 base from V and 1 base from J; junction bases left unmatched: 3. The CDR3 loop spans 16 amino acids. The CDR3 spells CASSPLGTGGSYEQYF. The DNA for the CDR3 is TGTGCCAGCTCACCACTTGGGACAGGGGGGTCCTACGAGCAGTACTTC.

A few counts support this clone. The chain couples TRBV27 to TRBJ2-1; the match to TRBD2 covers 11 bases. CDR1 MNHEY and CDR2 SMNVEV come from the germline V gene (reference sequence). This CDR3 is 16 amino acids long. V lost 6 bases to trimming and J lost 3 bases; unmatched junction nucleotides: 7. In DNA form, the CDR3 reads TGTGCCAGCAGAACAATACTAGCGGGGGACTACAATGAGCAGTTCTTC. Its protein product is CASRTILAGDYNEQFF.

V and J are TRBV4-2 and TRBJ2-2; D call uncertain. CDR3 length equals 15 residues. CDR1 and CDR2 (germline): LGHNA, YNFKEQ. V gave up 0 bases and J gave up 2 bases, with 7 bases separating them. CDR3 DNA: TGTGCCAGCAGCCAAGACAGTGCAAACACCGGGGAGCTGTTTTTT. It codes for CASSQDSANTGELFF.

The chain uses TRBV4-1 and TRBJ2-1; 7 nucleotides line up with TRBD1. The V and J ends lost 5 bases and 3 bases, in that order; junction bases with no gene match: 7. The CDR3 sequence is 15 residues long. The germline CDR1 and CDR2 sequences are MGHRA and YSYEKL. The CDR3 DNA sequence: TGCGCCAGCAGCGTCACAGGGACAGACTACAATGAGCAGTTCTTC. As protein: CASSVTGTDYNEQFF.

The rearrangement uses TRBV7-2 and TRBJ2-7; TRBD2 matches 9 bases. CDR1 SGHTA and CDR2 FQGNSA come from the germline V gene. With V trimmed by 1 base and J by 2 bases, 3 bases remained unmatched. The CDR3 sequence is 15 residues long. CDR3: CASSLVPSGAYEQYF. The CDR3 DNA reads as TGTGCCAGCAGCTTAGTTCCTAGCGGGGCCTACGAGCAGTACTTC.

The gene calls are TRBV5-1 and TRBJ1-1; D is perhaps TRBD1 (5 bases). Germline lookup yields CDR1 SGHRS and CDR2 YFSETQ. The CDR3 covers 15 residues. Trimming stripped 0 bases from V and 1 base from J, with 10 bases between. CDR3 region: CASSLETRANTEAFF. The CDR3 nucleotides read TGCGCCAGCAGCTTGGAGACCAGGGCGAACACTGAAGCTTTCTTT.

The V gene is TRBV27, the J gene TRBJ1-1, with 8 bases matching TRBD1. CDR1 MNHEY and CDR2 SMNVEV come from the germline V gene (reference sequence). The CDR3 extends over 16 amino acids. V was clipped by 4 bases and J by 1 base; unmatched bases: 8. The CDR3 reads CASSSLGDRGNTEAFF. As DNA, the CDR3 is TGTGCCAGCAGTTCTCTCGGAGACAGGGGGAACACTGAAGCTTTCTTT.

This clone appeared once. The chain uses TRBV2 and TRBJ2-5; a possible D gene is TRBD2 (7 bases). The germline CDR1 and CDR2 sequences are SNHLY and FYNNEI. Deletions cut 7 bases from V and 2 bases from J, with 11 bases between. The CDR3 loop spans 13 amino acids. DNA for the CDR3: TGTGCCAGCATCCGGGGGGCACAAGAGACCCAGTACTTC. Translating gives CASIRGAQETQYF.

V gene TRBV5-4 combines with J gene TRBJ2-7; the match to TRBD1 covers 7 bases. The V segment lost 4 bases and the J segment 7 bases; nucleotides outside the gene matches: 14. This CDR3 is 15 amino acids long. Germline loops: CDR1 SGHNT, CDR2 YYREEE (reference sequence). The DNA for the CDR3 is TGTGCCAGCAGCCCTAGACAGGGCTCGGTGGGGGAGCAGTACTTC. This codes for CASSPRQGSVGEQYF. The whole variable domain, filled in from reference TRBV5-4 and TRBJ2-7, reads ETGVTQSPTHLIKTRGQQVTLRCSSQSGHNTVSWYQQALGQGPQFIFQYYREEENGRGNFPPRFSGLQFPNYSSELNVNALELDDSALYLCASSPRQGSVGEQYFGPGTRLTVT.

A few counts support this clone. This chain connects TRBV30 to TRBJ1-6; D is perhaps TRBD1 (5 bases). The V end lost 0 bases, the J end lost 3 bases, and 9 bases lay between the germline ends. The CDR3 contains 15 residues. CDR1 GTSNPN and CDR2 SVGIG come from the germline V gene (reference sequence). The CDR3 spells CAWSVRGFYNSPLHF. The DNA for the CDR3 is TGTGCCTGGAGTGTAAGGGGTTTCTATAATTCACCCCTCCACTTT. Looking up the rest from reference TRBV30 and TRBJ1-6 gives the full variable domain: SQTIHQWPATLVQPVGSPLSLECTVEGTSNPNLYWYRQAAGRGLQLLFYSVGIGQISSEVPQNLSASRPQDRQFILSSKKLLLSDSGFYLCAWSVRGFYNSPLHFGNGTRLTVT.

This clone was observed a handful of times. CDR3 protein: CASTGAGVRPQHF. In DNA, the CDR3 is TGTGCCAGTACCGGGGCAGGGGTGAGGCCCCAGCATTTT. The chain uses TRBV19 and TRBJ1-5, with a possible D match to TRBD1 (6 bases). CDR1 is LNHDA, CDR2 SQIVND, per germline (reference sequence). The CDR3 runs 13 residues. Trimming took 7 bases from V and 9 from J, leaving 16 bases between them.

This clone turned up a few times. The CDR3 here is CATSSIQGWGNEQFF. For the CDR3, the DNA is TGTGCCACCAGCAGCATACAGGGGTGGGGCAATGAGCAGTTCTTC. The chain links TRBV15 to TRBJ2-1; 7 bases are a match to TRBD1. The germline gives CDR1 LNHNV, CDR2 YYDKDF (reference sequence). The CDR3 sequence is 15 residues long. The V gene end was trimmed by 3 bases and the J gene end by 6 bases; junction bases not matched to a gene: 8.

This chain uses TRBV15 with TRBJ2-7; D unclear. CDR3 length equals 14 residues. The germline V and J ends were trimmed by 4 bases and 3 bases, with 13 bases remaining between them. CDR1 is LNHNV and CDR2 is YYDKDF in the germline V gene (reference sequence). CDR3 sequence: CATSKAKQNYEQYF. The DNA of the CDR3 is TGTGCCACCAGCAAGGCAAAACAGAACTACGAGCAGTACTTC. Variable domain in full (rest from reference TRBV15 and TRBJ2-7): DAMVIQNPRYQVTQFGKPVTLSCSQTLNHNVMYWYQQKSSQAPKLLFHYYDKDFNNEADTPDNFQSRRPNTSFCFLDIRSPGLGDTAMYLCATSKAKQNYEQYFGPGTRLTVT.

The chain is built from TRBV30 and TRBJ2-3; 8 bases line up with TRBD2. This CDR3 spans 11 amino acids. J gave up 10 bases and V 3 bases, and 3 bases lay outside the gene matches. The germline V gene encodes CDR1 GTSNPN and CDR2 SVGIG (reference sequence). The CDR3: CAWRPGGSQYF. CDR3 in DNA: TGTGCCTGGAGACCGGGAGGGTCGCAGTATTTT.

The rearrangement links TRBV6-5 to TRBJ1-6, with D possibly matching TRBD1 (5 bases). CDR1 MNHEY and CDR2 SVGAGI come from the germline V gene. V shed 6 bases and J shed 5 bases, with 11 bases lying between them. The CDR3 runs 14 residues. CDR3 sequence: CASRRGRDNSPLHF. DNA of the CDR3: TGTGCCAGCAGGCGGGGACGGGATAATTCACCCCTCCACTTT.

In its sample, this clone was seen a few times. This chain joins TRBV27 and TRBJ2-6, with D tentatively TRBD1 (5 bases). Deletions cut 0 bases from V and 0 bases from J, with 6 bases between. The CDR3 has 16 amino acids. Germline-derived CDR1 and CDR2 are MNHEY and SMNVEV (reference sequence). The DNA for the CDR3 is TGTGCCAGCAGTTTATCAGGGGTCTCTGGGGCCAACGTCCTGACTTTC. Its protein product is CASSLSGVSGANVLTF.

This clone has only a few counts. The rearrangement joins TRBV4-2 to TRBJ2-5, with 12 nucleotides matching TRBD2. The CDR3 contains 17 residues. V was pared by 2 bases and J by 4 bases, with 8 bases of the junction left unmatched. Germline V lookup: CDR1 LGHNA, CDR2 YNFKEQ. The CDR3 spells CASSQLTSGGASETQYF. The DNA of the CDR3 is TGTGCCAGCAGCCAACTGACTAGCGGGGGAGCGTCAGAGACCCAGTACTTC.

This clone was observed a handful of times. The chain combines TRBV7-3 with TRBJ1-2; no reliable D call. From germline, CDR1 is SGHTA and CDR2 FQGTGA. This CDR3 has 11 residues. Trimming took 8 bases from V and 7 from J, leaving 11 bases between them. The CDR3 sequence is CASGGRAGYTF. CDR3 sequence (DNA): TGTGCCAGCGGCGGGAGGGCTGGCTACACCTTC.

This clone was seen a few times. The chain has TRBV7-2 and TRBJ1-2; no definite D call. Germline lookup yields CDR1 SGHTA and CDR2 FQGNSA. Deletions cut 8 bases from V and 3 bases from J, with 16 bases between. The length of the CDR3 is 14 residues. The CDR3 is CASGLGQAYYGYTF. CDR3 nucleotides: TGTGCCAGCGGACTCGGGCAGGCCTACTATGGCTACACCTTC.

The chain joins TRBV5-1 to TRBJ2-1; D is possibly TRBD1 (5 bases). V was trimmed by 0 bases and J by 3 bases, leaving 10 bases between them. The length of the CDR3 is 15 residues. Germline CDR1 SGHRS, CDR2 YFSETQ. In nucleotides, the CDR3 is TGCGCCAGCAGCTTGGTAGGGGTGGGCTACAATGAGCAGTTCTTC. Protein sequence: CASSLVGVGYNEQFF.